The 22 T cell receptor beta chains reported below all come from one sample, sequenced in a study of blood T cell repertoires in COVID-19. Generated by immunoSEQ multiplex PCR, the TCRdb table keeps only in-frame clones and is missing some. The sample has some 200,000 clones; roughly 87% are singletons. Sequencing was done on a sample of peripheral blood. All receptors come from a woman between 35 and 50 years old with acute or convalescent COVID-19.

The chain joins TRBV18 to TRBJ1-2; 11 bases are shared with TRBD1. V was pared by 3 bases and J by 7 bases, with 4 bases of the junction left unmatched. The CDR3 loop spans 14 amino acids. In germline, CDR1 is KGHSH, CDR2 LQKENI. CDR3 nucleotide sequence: TGTGCCAGCTCACCCGGACAGGGGGCCGCTGGCTACACCTTC. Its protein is CASSPGQGAAGYTF.

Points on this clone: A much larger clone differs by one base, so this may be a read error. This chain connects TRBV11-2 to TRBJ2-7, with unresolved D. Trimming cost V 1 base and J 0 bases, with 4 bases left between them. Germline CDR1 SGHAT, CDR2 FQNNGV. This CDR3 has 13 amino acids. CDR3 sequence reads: CASSLGSSYEQYF. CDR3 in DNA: TGTGCCAGCAGCTTAGGTAGCTCCTACGAGCAGTACTTC.

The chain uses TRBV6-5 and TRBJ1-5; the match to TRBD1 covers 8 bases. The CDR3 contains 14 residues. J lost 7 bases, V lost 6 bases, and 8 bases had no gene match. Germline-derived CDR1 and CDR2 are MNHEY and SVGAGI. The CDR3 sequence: CASRPGQGAQPQHF. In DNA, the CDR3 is TGTGCCAGCAGACCCGGACAGGGCGCCCAGCCCCAGCATTTT.

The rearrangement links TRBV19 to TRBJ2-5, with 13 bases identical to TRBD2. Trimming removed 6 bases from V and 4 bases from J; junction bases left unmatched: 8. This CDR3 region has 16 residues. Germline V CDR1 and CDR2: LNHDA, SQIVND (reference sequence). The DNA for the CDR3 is TGTGCCAGTAGCCCAAGGACTAGCGGGAGTGGAGAGACCCAGTACTTC. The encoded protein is CASSPRTSGSGETQYF.

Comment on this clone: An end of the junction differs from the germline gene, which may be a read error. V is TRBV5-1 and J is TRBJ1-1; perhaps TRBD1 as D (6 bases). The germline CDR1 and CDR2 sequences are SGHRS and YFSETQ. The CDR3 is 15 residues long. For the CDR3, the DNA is TGCGCCAGCACCTTGGGGGACACCCTGAACACTGAAGCTTTCTTT. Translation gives CASTLGDTLNTEAFF.

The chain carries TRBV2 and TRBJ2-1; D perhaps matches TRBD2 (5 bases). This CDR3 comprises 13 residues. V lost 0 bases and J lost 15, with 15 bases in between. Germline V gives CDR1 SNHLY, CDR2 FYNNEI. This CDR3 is CASSEAGRTRRFF. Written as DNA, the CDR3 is TGTGCCAGCAGTGAAGCTGGCCGGACTCGTCGGTTCTTC.

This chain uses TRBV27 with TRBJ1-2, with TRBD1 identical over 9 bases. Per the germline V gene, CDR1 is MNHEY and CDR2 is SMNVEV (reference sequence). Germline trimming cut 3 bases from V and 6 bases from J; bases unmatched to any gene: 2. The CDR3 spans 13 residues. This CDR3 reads CASSLDRGNGYTF. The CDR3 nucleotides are TGTGCCAGCAGTTTGGACAGGGGCAATGGCTACACCTTC.

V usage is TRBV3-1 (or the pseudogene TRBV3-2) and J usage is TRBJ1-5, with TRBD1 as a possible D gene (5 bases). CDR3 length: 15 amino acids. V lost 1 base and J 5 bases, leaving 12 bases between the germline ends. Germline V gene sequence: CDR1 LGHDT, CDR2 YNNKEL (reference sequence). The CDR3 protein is CASSQGSGPYQPQHF. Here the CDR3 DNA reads TGTGCCAGCAGCCAAGGGTCAGGGCCCTATCAGCCCCAGCATTTT.

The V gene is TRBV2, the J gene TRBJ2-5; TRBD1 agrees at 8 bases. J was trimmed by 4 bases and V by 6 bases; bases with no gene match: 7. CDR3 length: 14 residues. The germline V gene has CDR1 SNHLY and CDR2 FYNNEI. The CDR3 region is CASRGDRGRETQYF. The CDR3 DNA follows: TGTGCCAGCAGGGGAGACAGGGGACGAGAGACCCAGTACTTC.

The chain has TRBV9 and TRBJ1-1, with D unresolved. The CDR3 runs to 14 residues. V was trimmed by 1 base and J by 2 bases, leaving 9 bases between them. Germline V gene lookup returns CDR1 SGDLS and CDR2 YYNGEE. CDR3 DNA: TGTGCCAGCAGCGTAAATGCGGGCAACACTGAAGCTTTCTTT. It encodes CASSVNAGNTEAFF.

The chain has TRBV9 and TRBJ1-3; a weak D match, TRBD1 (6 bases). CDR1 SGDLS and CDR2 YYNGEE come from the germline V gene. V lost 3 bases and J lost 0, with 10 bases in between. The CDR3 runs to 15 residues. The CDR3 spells CASSARGSSGNTIYF. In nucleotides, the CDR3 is TGTGCCAGCAGCGCGAGGGGGAGCTCTGGAAACACCATATATTTT.

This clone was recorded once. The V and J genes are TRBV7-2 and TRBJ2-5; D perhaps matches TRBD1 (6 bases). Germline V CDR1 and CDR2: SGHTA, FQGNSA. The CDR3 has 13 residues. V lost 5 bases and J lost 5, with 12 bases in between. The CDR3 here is CASSRQAIETQYF. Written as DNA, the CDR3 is TGTGCCAGCAGCCGACAGGCAATTGAGACCCAGTACTTC.

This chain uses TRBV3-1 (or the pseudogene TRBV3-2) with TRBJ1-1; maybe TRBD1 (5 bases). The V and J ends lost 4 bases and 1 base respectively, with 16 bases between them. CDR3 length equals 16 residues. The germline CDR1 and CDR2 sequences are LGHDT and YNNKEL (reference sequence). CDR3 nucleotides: TGTGCCAGCAGCCCCCACTCAGACAGACCGAACACTGAAGCTTTCTTT. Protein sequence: CASSPHSDRPNTEAFF.

This CDR3 is CATSSTDKTNYGYTF. CDR3 coding DNA: TGTGCCACCAGCAGTACCGACAAGACTAACTATGGCTACACCTTC. This chain uses TRBV15 with TRBJ1-2; no definite D call. The CDR3 loop spans 15 amino acids. Germline V gene data show CDR1 as LNHNV and CDR2 as YYDKDF (reference sequence). The V end lost 3 bases, the J end lost 0 bases, and 11 bases lay between the germline ends. The variable domain in full, completed from reference TRBV15 and TRBJ1-2, reads DAMVIQNPRYQVTQFGKPVTLSCSQTLNHNVMYWYQQKSSQAPKLLFHYYDKDFNNEADTPDNFQSRRPNTSFCFLDIRSPGLGDTAMYLCATSSTDKTNYGYTFGSGTRLTVV.

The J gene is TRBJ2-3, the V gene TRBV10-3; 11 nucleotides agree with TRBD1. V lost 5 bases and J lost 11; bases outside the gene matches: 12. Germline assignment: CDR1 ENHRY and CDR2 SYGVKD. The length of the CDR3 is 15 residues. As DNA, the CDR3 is TGTGCCATCAGTTTAAGGGACAGGGGGGCAGTTGTGCAGTATTTT. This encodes CAISLRDRGAVVQYF.

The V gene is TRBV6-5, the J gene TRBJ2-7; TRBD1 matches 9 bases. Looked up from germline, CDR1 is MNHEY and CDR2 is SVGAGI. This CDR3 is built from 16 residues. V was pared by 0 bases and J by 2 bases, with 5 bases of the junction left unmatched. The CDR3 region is CASSYSGQGPTYEQYF. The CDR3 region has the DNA TGTGCCAGCAGTTACTCTGGACAGGGGCCTACCTACGAGCAGTACTTC.

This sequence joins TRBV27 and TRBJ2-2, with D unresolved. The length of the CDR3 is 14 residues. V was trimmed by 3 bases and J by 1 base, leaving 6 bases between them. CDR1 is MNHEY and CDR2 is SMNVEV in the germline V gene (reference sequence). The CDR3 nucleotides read TGTGCCAGCAGTTTTATCCGGAACACCGGGGAGCTGTTTTTT. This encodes CASSFIRNTGELFF.

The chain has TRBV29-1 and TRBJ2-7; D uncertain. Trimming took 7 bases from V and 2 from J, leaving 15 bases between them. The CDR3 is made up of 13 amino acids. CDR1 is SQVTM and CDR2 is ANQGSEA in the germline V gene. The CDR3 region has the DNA TGCAGCGCTCTGGTAGAAGCCCCCTACGAGCAGTACTTC. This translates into CSALVEAPYEQYF.

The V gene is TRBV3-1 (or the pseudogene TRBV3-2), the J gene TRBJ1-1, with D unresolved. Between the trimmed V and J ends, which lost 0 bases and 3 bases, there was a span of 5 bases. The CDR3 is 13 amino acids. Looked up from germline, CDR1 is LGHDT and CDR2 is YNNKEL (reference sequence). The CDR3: CASSQDTDTEAFF. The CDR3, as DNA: TGTGCCAGCAGCCAAGATACAGACACTGAAGCTTTCTTT.

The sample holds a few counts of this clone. The CDR3 nucleotides are TGTGCCAGCAGTATCCCTCAAACAGGGAACTCACCCCTCCACTTT. It encodes CASSIPQTGNSPLHF. This sequence joins TRBV28 and TRBJ1-6; the D gene is possibly TRBD1 (6 bases). Trimming left V 5 bases short and J 10 bases short, with 18 bases between. Germline V gene data show CDR1 as MDHEN and CDR2 as SYDVKM. The CDR3 sequence is 15 residues long.

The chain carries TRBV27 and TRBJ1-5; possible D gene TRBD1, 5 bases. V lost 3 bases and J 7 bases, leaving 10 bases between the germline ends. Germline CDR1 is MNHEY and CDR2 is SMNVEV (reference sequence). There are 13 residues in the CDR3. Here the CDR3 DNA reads TGTGCCAGCAGTTTCCAGGGCGTACAGCCCCAGCATTTT. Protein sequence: CASSFQGVQPQHF.

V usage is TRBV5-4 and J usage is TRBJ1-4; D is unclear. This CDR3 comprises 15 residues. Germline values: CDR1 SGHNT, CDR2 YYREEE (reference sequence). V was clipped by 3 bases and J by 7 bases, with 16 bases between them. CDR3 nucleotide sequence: TGTGCCAGCAGCTCCCGTGGGAGGCGCGGTGAAAAACTGTTTTTT. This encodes CASSSRGRRGEKLFF.